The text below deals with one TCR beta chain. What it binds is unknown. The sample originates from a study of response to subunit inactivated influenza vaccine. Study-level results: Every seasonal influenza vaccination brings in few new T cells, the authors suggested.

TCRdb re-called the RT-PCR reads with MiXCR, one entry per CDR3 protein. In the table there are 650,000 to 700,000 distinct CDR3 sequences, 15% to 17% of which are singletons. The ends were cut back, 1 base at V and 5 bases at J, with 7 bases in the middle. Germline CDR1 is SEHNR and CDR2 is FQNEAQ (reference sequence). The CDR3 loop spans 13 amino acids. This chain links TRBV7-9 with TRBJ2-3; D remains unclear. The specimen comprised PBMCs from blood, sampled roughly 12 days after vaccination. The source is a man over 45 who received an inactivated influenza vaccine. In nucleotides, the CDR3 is TGTGCCAGCAGCTTAGGTATAGGAGATACGCAGTATTTT. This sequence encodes CASSLGIGDTQYF.